These 9 T cell receptor beta chains were all obtained from the same sample, sequenced in a study of CD39 and CD103 CD8 tumor-infiltrating T cells. Sequenced by immunoSEQ multiplex PCR; TCRdb stores in-frame clones only, minus some. This table has roughly 15,000 clones, 75% to 95% appearing once. The specimen was CD8+ T cells sorted from blood. Sample subset: total memory CD8 T cells (CD45RA-CCR7+/-) from blood or uninvolved lymph node. All receptors come from a human donor with head and neck squamous cell carcinoma.

The V call is TRBV7-6, the J call TRBJ2-7; no firm D call. Germline values: CDR1 SGHVS, CDR2 FNYEAQ. The CDR3 length is 13 residues. V lost 1 base, J lost 3 bases, and 7 bases lay in between. The DNA for the CDR3 is TGTGCCAGCAGCTTAGGCGAACGCTACGAGCAGTACTTC. Protein product: CASSLGERYEQYF.

V and J are TRBV28 and TRBJ2-1; 10 nucleotides match TRBD2. The CDR3 sequence is 16 residues long. Germline V gene sequence: CDR1 MDHEN, CDR2 SYDVKM. V lost 4 bases, J lost 6 bases, and 9 bases stayed unmatched. In nucleotides, the CDR3 is TGTGCCAGCAGTTCCCTGTTAGCGGGGGGATTCAATGAGCAGTTCTTC. The encoded protein is CASSSLLAGGFNEQFF.

The rearrangement joins TRBV18 to TRBJ1-1; tentative D call: TRBD1 (6 bases). The CDR3 loop spans 16 amino acids. Germline V gives CDR1 KGHSH, CDR2 LQKENI. The ends were cut back, 6 bases at V and 1 base at J, with 18 bases in the middle. The CDR3 reads CASSPTGSGRNTEAFF. CDR3 DNA: TGTGCCAGCTCCCCCACAGGGAGTGGGAGGAACACTGAAGCTTTCTTT. The full variable domain, its missing parts supplied by reference TRBV18 and TRBJ1-1, is NAGVMQNPRHLVRRRGQEARLRCSPMKGHSHVYWYRQLPEEGLKFMVYLQKENIIDESGMPKERFSAEFPKEGPSILRIQQVVRGDSAAYFCASSPTGSGRNTEAFFGQGTRLTVV.

This clone has just one count. This chain connects TRBV5-4 to TRBJ1-5; no firm D call. Germline assignment: CDR1 SGHNT and CDR2 YYREEE (reference sequence). Trimming cost V 4 bases and J 3 bases, with 14 bases left between them. The CDR3 has 15 amino acids. The CDR3 sequence is CASSLYPGNNQPQHF. DNA of the CDR3: TGTGCCAGCAGCCTCTATCCCGGGAACAATCAGCCCCAGCATTTT.

This chain joins TRBV11-2 and TRBJ2-1; 13 bases are shared with TRBD2. The CDR3 has 19 amino acids. The V gene's germline CDR1 is SGHAT and CDR2 FQNNGV. J was trimmed by 2 bases and V by 4 bases; bases with no gene match: 11. CDR3 in DNA: TGTGCCAGCAGCTCCAGACTAGCGGGGGGCAGGGGTGCCTACAATGAGCAGTTCTTC. Its protein product is CASSSRLAGGRGAYNEQFF. Supplemented by reference TRBV11-2 and TRBJ2-1, the full variable domain reads EAGVAQSPRYKIIEKRQSVAFWCNPISGHATLYWYQQILGQGPKLLIQFQNNGVVDDSQLPKDRFSAERLKGVDSTLKIQPAKLEDSAVYLCASSSRLAGGRGAYNEQFFGPGTRLTVL.

The gene calls are TRBV19 and TRBJ1-5; maybe TRBD1 (6 bases). V gave up 9 bases and J gave up 9 bases, with 18 bases separating them. The CDR3 has 13 amino acids. Germline CDR1 and CDR2: LNHDA and SQIVND (reference sequence). CDR3 loop: CASGTLSLWPQHF. The CDR3 DNA reads as TGTGCCAGCGGGACACTTTCCTTATGGCCCCAGCATTTT.

This clone appeared a single time. The gene calls are TRBV2 and TRBJ1-4; 9 positions match TRBD1. In germline, CDR1 is SNHLY, CDR2 FYNNEI. Losses at the gene ends were 2 bases for V and 9 bases for J; bases not matched to a gene: 7. This CDR3 is 15 amino acids long. CDR3 DNA: TGTGCCAGCAGTGAAAACCGGGACAGGGACAAAAAACTGTTTTTT. Translated, it gives CASSENRDRDKKLFF.

The chain employs TRBV5-1 and TRBJ2-7, with 8 bases that match TRBD1. The germline V gene encodes CDR1 SGHRS and CDR2 YFSETQ. The CDR3 is 17 amino acids. The V gene end was trimmed by 0 bases and the J gene end by 2 bases; junction bases not matched to a gene: 10. DNA for the CDR3: TGCGCCAGCAGCTTGGAAGGCACCGGGACAGGTCCCTACGAGCAGTACTTC. This sequence encodes CASSLEGTGTGPYEQYF.

V and J are TRBV25-1 and TRBJ2-1; D perhaps matches TRBD1 (5 bases). Germline CDR1 reads MGHDK; CDR2 reads SYGVNS. V was clipped by 7 bases and J by 3 bases, with 13 bases between them. The CDR3 spans 14 residues. This CDR3 reads CASKGGASYNEQFF. In DNA, the CDR3 is TGTGCCAGCAAGGGTGGGGCGAGCTACAATGAGCAGTTCTTC.